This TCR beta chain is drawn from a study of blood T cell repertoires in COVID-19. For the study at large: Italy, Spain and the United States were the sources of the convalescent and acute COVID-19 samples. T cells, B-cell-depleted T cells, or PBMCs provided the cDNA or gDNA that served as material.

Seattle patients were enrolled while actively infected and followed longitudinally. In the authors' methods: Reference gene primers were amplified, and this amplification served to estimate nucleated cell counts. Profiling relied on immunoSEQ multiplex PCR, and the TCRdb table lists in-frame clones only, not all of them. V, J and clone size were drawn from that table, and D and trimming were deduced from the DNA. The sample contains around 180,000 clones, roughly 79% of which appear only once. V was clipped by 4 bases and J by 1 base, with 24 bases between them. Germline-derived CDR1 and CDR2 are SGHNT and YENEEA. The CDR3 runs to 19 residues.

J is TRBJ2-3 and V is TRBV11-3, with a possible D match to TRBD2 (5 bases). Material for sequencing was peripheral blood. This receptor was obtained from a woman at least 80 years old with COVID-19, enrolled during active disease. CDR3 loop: CASSSKHHYWGAGTDTQYF. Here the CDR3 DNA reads TGTGCCAGCAGCTCGAAGCACCATTACTGGGGAGCTGGCACAGATACGCAGTATTTT.